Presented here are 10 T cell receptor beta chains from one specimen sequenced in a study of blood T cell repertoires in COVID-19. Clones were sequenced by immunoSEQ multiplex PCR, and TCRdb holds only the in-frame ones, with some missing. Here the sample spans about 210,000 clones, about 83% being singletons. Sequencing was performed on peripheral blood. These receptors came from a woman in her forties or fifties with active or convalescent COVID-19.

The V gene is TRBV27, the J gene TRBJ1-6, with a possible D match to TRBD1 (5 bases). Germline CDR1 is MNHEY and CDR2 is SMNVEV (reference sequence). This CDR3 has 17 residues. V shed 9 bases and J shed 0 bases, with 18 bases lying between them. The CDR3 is CASRSGSSSSYNSPLHF. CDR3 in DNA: TGTGCCAGTAGGTCAGGGTCTTCGAGCTCCTATAATTCACCCCTCCACTTT.

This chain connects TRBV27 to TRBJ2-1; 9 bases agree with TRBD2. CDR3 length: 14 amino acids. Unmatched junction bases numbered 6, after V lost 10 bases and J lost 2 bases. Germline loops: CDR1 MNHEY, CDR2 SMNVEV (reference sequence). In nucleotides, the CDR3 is TGTGCCACCTCGCGGGGGGGGCCCTACAATGAGCAGTTCTTC. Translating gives CATSRGGPYNEQFF.

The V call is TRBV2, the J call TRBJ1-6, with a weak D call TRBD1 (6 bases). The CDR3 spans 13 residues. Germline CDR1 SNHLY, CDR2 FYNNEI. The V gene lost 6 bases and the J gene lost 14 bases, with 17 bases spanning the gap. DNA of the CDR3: TGTGCCAGCAGCACCCGGGACACCCCGGCCCTCCACTTT. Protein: CASSTRDTPALHF.

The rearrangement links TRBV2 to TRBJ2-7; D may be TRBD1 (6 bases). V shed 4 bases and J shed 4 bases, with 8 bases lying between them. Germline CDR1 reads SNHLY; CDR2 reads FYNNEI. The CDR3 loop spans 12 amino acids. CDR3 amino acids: CASSVTGYEQYV. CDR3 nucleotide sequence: TGTGCCAGCAGTGTTACAGGGTACGAGCAGTACGTC.

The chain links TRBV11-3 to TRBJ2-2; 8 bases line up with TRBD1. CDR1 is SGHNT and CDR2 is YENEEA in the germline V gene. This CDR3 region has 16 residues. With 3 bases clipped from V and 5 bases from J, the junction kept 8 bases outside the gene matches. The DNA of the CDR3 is TGTGCCAGCAGCTTTTCTGTACAGGGGGGAACCGGGGAGCTGTTTTTT. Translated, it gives CASSFSVQGGTGELFF. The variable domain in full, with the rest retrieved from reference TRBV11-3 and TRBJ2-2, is EAGVVQSPRYKIIEKKQPVAFWCNPISGHNTLYWYLQNLGQGPELLIRYENEEAVDDSQLPKDRFSAERLKGVDSTLKIQPAELGDSAVYLCASSFSVQGGTGELFFGEGSRLTVL.

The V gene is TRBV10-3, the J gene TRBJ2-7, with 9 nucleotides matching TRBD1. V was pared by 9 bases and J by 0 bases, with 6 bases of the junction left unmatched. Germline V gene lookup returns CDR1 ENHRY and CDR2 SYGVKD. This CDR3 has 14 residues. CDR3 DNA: TGTGCCATTTTAACAGGGGGCCCCTCCTACGAGCAGTACTTC. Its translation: CAILTGGPSYEQYF.

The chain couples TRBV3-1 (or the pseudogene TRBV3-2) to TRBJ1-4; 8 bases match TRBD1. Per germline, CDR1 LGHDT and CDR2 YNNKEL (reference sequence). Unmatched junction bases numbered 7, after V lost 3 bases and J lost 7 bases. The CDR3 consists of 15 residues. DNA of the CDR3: TGTGCCAGCAGCCAGACAGGGGCCGCCTTTGAAAAACTGTTTTTT. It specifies CASSQTGAAFEKLFF.

In DNA form, the CDR3 reads TGTGCCAGCAGCAAAGGAGGGGCGGGGAGCGCCACCTACGAGCAGTACGTC. This sequence encodes CASSKGGAGSATYEQYV. The V gene is TRBV21-1, the J gene TRBJ2-7; the table's D gene call, TRBD2, was not cross checked with the DNA. TRBV21-1 is listed as a pseudogene. The length of the CDR3 is 17 residues.

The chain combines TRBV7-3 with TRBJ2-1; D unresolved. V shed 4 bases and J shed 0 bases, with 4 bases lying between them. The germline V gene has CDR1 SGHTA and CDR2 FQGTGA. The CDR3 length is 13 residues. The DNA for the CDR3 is TGTGCCAGCAGCTCGAGCTCCTACAATGAGCAGTTCTTC. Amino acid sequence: CASSSSSYNEQFF.

For the CDR3, the DNA is TGTGCCAGTAGTATAACCTCTGGGCCCTACAATGAGCAGTTCTTC. Encoded protein: CASSITSGPYNEQFF. The rearrangement joins TRBV19 to TRBJ2-1; no clear D. Germline values: CDR1 LNHDA, CDR2 SQIVND (reference sequence). The V end lost 2 bases, the J end lost 2 bases, and 10 bases lay between the germline ends. The CDR3 spans 15 residues.